Below, 5 T cell receptor beta chains from the same sample are listed, as sequenced in a study of beta chain features in type 1 diabetes. The study, taken as a whole, reports: Researchers report that Type 1 diabetes patients had moderately but significantly shorter TCRB CDR3s across all four CD4+ subsets.

Their specific antigens are unknown. All of the isolated RNA was reverse transcribed, so expressed TCRB transcripts were sequenced. Some clones are missing from TCRdb's copy, which holds only in-frame ones; the method was immunoSEQ multiplex PCR. This sample has roughly 220,000 clones, with more than 15% found just once. Sequenced input: naive CD4+ T cells from blood. The receptors come from a man aged 25 to 40 with type 1 diabetes.

This chain connects TRBV9 to TRBJ1-2, with D possibly TRBD1 on 6 matching bases. The CDR3 runs 15 residues. Germline lookup yields CDR1 SGDLS and CDR2 YYNGEE. The V gene lost 0 bases and the J gene lost 4 bases, with 13 bases spanning the gap. CDR3 residues: CASSVEPKDSYGYTF. CDR3 sequence (DNA): TGTGCCAGCAGCGTAGAACCGAAGGACAGCTATGGCTACACCTTC.

This clone was counted only a few times. The chain couples TRBV5-6 to TRBJ2-2, with 7 bases lining up with TRBD2. Germline CDR1 is SGHDT and CDR2 is YYEEEE. Trimming at V came to 2 bases and at J to 13 bases, leaving 2 bases not matched to a gene. This CDR3 comprises 11 residues. CDR3 amino acids: CASSLAGRLFF. The DNA of the CDR3 is TGTGCCAGCAGCTTAGCGGGAAGGCTGTTTTTT.

Only a few counts were recorded for this clone. In DNA, the CDR3 is TGCGCCAGCATCCATACTCCAGCACAGCCACTCGAGCAGTACTTC. Its protein product is CASIHTPAQPLEQYF. The J gene is TRBJ2-7, the V gene TRBV4-1; no clear D. Germline CDR1 is MGHRA and CDR2 is YSYEKL. This CDR3 is built from 15 residues. With 7 bases removed from V and 6 bases from J, the gap between germline ends came to 22 bases.

The V gene is TRBV4-3, the J gene TRBJ2-3; 9 bases fit TRBD1. V dropped 9 bases and J dropped 4; count of bases not matched to a gene: 8. Germline-derived CDR1 and CDR2 are LGHNA and YSLEER. The length of the CDR3 is 14 residues. The CDR3 sequence is CASKTGTGSDTQYF. The CDR3 region has the DNA TGCGCCAGTAAGACAGGGACAGGGTCAGATACGCAGTATTTT.

This clone was counted only a few times. The chain links TRBV9 to TRBJ2-5, with D hard to call. Matching the DNA end better, TRBJ2-7 makes the J call doubtful. The CDR3 is 13 residues long. CDR1 is SGDLS and CDR2 is YYNGEE in the germline V gene. The CDR3 sequence is CASSVGLSHEQYF. CDR3 nucleotides: TGTGCCAGCAGCGTAGGGTTATCCCACGAGCAGTACTTC.